This T cell receptor beta chain originates from a study of graft-versus-host responses after intestinal transplantation. Study-wide context: Multivisceral, liver-intestinal, or isolated intestinal grafts went to recipients. Each patient got anti-thymocyte globulin induction, then tacrolimus and steroids for around three years. Whole-study findings and limits: Graft-versus-host to host-versus-graft clonal ratios in allografts were high in patients with graft-donor T cell macrochimerism. Association was observed between peak circulating GvH clone levels and early post-transplant HvG declines.

Looked up from germline, CDR1 is MNHNS and CDR2 is SASEGT. The CDR3 totals 16 residues. Clones were sequenced by immunoSEQ multiplex PCR, and TCRdb holds only the in-frame ones, with some missing. The table shows more than 95,000 clones, with around 90% occurring only once. Note on this clone: What it binds is unknown.

The chain joins TRBV6-1 to TRBJ2-5, with 10 bases identical to TRBD1. The J call may be faulty, since TRBJ2-7 better matches the DNA end. The starting material was unstimulated CD4+ T cells sorted from spleen or lymph node cells, obtained before intestinal transplant. The clonotype was recovered from a human donor who received an intestinal transplant. The CDR3 DNA reads as TGTGCCAGCAGTGAAGCCGGCGGGACAGGGGTGGCCGAGCAGTACTTC. This sequence encodes CASSEAGGTGVAEQYF.